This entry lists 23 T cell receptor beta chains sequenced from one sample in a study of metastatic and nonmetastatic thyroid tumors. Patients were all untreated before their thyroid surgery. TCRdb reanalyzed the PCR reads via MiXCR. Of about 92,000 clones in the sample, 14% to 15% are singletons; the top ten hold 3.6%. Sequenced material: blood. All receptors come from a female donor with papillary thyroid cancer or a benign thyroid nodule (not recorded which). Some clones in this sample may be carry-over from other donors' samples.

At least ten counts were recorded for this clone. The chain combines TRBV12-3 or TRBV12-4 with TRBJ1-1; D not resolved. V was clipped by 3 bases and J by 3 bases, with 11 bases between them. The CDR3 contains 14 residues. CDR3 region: CASSLGRRDTEAFF. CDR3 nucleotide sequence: TGTGCCAGCAGTTTGGGCCGTCGGGACACTGAAGCTTTCTTT.

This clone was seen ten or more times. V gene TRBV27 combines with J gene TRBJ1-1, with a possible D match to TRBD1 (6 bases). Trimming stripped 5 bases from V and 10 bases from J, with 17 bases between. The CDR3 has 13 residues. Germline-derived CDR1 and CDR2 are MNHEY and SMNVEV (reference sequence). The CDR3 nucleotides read TGTGCCAGCAGTCACACTTGGGACACTCGAGCTTTCTTT. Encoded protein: CASSHTWDTRAFF.

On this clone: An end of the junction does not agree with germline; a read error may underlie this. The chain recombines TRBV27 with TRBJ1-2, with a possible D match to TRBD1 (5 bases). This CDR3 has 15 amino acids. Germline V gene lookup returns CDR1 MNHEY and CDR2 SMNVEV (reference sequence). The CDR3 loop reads CASVQRGAVNYGYTF. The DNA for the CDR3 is TGTGCCAGCGTGCAGCGTGGGGCGGTTAACTATGGCTACACCTTT.

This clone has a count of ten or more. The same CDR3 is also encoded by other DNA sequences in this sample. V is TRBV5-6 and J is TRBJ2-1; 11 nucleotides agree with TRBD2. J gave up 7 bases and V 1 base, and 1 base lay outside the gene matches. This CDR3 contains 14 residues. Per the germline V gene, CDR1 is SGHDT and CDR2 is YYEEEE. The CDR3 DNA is TGTGCCAGCAGCTTGTCTAGCGGGAGGAATGAGCAGTTCTTC. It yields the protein CASSLSSGRNEQFF.

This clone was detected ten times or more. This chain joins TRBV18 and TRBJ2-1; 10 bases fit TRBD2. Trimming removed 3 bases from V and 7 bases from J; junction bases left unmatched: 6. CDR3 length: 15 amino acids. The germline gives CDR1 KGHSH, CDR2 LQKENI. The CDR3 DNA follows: TGTGCCAGCTCACCTAAGACTAGCGGGCAAAATGAGCAGTTCTTC. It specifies CASSPKTSGQNEQFF.

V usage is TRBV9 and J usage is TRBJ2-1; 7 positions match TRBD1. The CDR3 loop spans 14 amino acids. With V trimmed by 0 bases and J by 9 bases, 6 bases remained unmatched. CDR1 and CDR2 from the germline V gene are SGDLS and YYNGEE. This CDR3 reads CASSVVMTGCEQFF. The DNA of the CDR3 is TGTGCCAGCAGCGTAGTTATGACAGGGTGTGAGCAGTTCTTC. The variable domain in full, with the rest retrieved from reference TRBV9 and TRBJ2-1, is DSGVTQTPKHLITATGQRVTLRCSPRSGDLSVYWYQQSLDQGLQFLIQYYNGEERAKGNILERFSAQQFPDLHSELNLSSLELGDSALYFCASSVVMTGCEQFFGPGTRLTVL.

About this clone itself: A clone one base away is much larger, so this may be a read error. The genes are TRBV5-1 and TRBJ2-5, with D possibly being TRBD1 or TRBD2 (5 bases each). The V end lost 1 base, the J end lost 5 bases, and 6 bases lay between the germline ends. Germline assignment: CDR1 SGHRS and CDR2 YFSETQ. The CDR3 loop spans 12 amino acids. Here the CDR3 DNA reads TGCGCCAGCAGCTTGTGGGGGGAGACCCAGTACTTC. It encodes CASSLWGETQYF.

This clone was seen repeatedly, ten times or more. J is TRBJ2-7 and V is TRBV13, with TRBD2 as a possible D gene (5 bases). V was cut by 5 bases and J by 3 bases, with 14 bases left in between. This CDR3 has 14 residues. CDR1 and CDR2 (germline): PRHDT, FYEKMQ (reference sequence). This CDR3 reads CASSTAGIHYEQYF. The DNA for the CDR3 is TGTGCCAGCAGCACGGCCGGGATCCACTACGAGCAGTACTTC.

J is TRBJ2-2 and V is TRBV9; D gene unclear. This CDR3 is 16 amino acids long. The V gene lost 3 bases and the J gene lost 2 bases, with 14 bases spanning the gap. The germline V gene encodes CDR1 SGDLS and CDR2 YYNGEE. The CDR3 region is CASSATQSINTGELFF. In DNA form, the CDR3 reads TGTGCCAGCAGCGCCACGCAGTCAATTAACACCGGGGAGCTGTTTTTT. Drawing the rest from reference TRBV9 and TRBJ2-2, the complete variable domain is DSGVTQTPKHLITATGQRVTLRCSPRSGDLSVYWYQQSLDQGLQFLIQYYNGEERAKGNILERFSAQQFPDLHSELNLSSLELGDSALYFCASSATQSINTGELFFGEGSRLTVL.

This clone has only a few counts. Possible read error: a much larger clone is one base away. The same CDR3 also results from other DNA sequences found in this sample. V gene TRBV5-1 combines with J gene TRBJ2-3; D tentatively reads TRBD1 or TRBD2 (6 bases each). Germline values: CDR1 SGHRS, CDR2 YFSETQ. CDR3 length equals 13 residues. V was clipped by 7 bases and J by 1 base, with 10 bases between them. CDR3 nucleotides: TGCGCCAGCGATAGGGGGGGCACAGATACGCAGTATTTT. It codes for CASDRGGTDTQYF.

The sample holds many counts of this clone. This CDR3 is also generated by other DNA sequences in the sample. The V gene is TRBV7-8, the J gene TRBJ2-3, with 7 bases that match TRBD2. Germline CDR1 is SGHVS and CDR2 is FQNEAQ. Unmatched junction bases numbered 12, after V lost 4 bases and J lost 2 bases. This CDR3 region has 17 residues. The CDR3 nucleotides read TGTGCCAGCAGCTCCATTCGACTTGCGGGGGTCACAGATACGCAGTATTTT. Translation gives CASSSIRLAGVTDTQYF.

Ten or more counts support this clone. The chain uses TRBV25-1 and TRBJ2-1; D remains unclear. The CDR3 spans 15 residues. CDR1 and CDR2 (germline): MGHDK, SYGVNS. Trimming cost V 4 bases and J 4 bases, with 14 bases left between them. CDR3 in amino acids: CASSGMDDGYNEQFF. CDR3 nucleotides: TGTGCCAGCAGTGGAATGGATGATGGGTACAATGAGCAGTTCTTC.

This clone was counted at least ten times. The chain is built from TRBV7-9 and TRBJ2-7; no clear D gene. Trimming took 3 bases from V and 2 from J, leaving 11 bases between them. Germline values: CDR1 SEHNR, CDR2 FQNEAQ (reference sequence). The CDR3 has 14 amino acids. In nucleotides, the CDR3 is TGTGCCAGCAGCTTTGACCCCCATCCCTACGAGCAGTACTTC. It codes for CASSFDPHPYEQYF. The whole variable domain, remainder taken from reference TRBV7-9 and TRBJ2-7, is DTGVSQNPRHKITKRGQNVTFRCDPISEHNRLYWYRQTLGQGPEFLTYFQNEAQLEKSRLLSDRFSAERPKGSFSTLEIQRTEQGDSAMYLCASSFDPHPYEQYFGPGTRLTVT.

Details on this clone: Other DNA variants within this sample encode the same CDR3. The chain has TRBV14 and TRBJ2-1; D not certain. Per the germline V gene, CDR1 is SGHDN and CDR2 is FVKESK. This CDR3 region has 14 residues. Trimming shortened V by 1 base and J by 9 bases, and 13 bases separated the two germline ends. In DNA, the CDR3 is TGTGCCAGCAGCCAAGTTTTACAGTCTGTTGAGCAGTTCTTC. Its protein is CASSQVLQSVEQFF.

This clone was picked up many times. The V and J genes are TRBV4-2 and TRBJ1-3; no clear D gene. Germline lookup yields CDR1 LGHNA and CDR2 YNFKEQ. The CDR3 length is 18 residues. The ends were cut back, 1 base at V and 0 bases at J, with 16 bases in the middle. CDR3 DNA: TGTGCCAGCAGCCAAGGCTTGGACGGCCTAAACTCTGGAAACACCATATATTTT. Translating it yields CASSQGLDGLNSGNTIYF.

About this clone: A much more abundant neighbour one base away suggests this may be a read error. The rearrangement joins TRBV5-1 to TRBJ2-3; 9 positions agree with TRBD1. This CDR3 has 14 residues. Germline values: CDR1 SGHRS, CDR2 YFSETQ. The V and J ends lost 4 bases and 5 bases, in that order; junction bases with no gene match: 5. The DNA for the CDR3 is TGCGCCAGCAGCCGGGACAGGGTGCAAGATACGCAGTATTTT. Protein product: CASSRDRVQDTQYF.

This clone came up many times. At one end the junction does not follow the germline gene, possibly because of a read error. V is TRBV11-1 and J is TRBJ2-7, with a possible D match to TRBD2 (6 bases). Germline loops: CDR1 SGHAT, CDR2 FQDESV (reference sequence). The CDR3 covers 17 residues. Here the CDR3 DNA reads TGTGCCAGCAGCTCCCTCCCCGGGGAGGCGCCTACCTACGGGCAGTACTTC. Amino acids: CASSSLPGEAPTYGQYF.

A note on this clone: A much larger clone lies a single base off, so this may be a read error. The CDR3 DNA reads TGCAGTGCTAGACCCCTACTAGCGGGGGGTCACCAAGAGACCCAGTACTTC. Protein sequence: CSARPLLAGGHQETQYF. V gene TRBV20-1 combines with J gene TRBJ2-5; 12 bases are shared with TRBD2. This CDR3 is built from 17 residues. Germline V gene sequence: CDR1 DFQATT, CDR2 SNEGSKA (reference sequence). V dropped 2 bases and J dropped 0; count of bases not matched to a gene: 7.

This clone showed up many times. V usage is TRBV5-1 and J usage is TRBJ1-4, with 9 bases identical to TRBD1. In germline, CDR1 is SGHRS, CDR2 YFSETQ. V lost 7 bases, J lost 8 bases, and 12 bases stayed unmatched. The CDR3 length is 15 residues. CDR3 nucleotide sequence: TGCGCCAGCTCAACCCTGACAGGGGGGCACGAAAAACTGTTTTTT. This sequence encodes CASSTLTGGHEKLFF.

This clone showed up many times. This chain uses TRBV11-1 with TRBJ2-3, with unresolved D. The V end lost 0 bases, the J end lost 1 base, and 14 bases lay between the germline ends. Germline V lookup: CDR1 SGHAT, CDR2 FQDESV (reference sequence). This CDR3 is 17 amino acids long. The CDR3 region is CASSLAHDAVGTDTQYF. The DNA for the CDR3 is TGTGCCAGCAGCTTAGCGCATGACGCCGTGGGCACAGATACGCAGTATTTT.

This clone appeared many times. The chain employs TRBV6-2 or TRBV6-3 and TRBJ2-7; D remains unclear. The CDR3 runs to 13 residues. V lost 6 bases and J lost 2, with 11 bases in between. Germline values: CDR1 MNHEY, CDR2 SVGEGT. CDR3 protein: CASRKTPTYEQYF. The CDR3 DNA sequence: TGTGCCAGCAGGAAGACTCCAACCTACGAGCAGTACTTC.

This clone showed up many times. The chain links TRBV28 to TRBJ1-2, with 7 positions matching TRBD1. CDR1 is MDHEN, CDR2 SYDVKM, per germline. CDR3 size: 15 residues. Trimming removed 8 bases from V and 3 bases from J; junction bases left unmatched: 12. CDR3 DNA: TGTGCCAGCGGGGCAGGGGACAGCTTATACTATGGCTACACCTTC. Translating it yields CASGAGDSLYYGYTF.

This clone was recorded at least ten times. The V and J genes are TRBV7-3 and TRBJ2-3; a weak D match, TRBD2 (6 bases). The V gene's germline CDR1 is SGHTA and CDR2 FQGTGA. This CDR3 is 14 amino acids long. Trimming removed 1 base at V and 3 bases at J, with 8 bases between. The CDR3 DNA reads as TGTGCCAGCAGCTTAATGGCGGGAACAGATACGCAGTATTTT. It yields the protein CASSLMAGTDTQYF.